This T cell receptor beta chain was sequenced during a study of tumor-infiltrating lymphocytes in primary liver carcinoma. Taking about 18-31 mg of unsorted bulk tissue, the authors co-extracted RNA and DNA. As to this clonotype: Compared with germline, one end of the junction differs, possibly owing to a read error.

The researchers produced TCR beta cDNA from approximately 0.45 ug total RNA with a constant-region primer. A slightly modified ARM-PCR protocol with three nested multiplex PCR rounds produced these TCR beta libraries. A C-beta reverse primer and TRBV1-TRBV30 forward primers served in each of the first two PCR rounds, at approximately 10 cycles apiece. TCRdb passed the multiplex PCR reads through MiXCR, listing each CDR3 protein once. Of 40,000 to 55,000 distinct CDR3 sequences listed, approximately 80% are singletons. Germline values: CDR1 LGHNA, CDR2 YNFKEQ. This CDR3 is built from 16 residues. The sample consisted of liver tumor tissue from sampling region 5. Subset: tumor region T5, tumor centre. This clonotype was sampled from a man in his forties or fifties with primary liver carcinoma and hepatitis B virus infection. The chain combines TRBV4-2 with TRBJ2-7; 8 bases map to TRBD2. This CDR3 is CASSASGSGSSNEQYF. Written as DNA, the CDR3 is TGTGCTAGCAGCGCCTCCGGGAGCGGGAGCTCCAACGAGCAGTACTTC.